What follows are 21 T cell receptor beta chains derived from one specimen sequenced in a study of T cells in women clearing cervical HPV infection. Only in-frame clones appear in the TCRdb table, and some are missing; sequencing was by immunoSEQ multiplex PCR. The sample shows tens of thousands of clones, and 0.95% to 1.5% sits with its ten largest clones. The sequenced sample consisted of blood buffy coat. The receptors shown here come from a woman between 18 and 70 years old with a cervical HPV16 infection that either progressed to CIN3+ or cleared (not recorded which).

Concerning this clone itself: Coverage ceases 3 residues before the CDR3 finishes, and the germline J gene fills in the end. J is TRBJ2-3 and V is TRBV19; D is possibly TRBD1 (6 bases). CDR3 length: 14 amino acids. Germline lookup yields CDR1 LNHDA and CDR2 SQIVND (reference sequence). The covered CDR3 bases are TGTGCCAGTAGTCTTCAGGGGCCCCATCAGCCG. It is translated as CASSLQGPHQP. The CDR3 reads in full as CASSLQGPHQPQYF.

Details on this clone: The read ends 3 residues before the CDR3 terminus; that terminus is restored from the germline J gene. The chain recombines TRBV14 with TRBJ2-7, with D possibly TRBD1 on 6 matching bases. Deletions cut 5 bases from V and 4 bases from J, with 15 bases between. There are 14 residues in the CDR3. The germline V gene has CDR1 SGHDN and CDR2 FVKESK. The CDR3 protein is CASSGTGLVYEQYF. The CDR3 bases that were read are TGTGCCAGCAGCGGAACAGGGTTGGTGTACGAG.

Concerning this clone: The read comes to an end 3 residues before the CDR3 does, leaving the germline J gene to fill in the end. The chain recombines TRBV18 with TRBJ2-3, with 9 bases lining up with TRBD1. Per the germline V gene, CDR1 is KGHSH and CDR2 is LQKENI. The CDR3 covers 16 residues. The CDR3 DNA, read in part, is TGTGCCAGCTCACAGACAGGGGGAGGCCCCACGGAGACG. This gives the protein CASSQTGGGPTET. The whole CDR3 sequence is CASSQTGGGPTETQYF.

Note on this clone: From the germline J gene comes the end of the CDR3, since the read stops 3 residues before it. V gene TRBV7-9 combines with J gene TRBJ2-1; D unclear. Trimming cost V 2 bases and J 4 bases, with 12 bases left between them. The germline V gene encodes CDR1 SEHNR and CDR2 FQNEAQ (reference sequence). CDR3 size: 15 residues. The CDR3 region is CASSLLSGSYNEQFF. The sequenced CDR3 bases are TGTGCCAGCAGCTTACTCTCTGGCAGTTACAATGAG.

About this clone itself: The CDR3 end lies 3 residues beyond the end of the read and is filled in from the germline J gene. The chain has TRBV5-1 and TRBJ2-3; D ambiguous. V lost 5 bases and J 8 bases, leaving 12 bases between the germline ends. Germline values: CDR1 SGHRS, CDR2 YFSETQ. The CDR3 length is 12 residues. The CDR3 here is CASRSERGTQYF. Partial CDR3 DNA: TGCGCCAGCAGATCGGAGCGAGGTACG.

For this clone: The read stops 3 residues short of the end of the CDR3; the missing end is completed from the germline J gene. The chain links TRBV19 to TRBJ1-1, with D possibly matching TRBD1 (6 bases). The CDR3 has 14 residues. V was clipped by 6 bases and J by 6 bases, with 17 bases between them. The germline gives CDR1 LNHDA, CDR2 SQIVND (reference sequence). The CDR3 DNA, read in part, is TGTGCCAGTAGAGTAAACAGGGTCCGGTCTGAA. Amino acids: CASRVNRVRSE. From start to end, the CDR3 is CASRVNRVRSEAFF.

With regard to this clone: Sequencing ends 3 residues short of the CDR3 end; the germline J gene provides the rest. The rearrangement joins TRBV5-1 to TRBJ1-1, with 7 bases fitting TRBD1. Trimming at V came to 0 bases and at J to 0 bases, leaving 11 bases not matched to a gene. The germline CDR1 and CDR2 sequences are SGHRS and YFSETQ. There are 18 residues in the CDR3. CDR3 amino acids: CASSLGRVDRTMNTEAFF. Incomplete CDR3 DNA: TGCGCCAGCAGCTTGGGACGGGTGGACAGGACCATGAACACTGAA.

The sequenced part of the CDR3 DNA is TGTGCCAGCAGCTCTGCAGATACG. Its protein is CASSSADT. The whole CDR3 protein is CASSSADTQYF. V and J are TRBV7-2 and TRBJ2-3; D gene unclear. The CDR3 end lies 3 residues beyond the end of the read and is filled in from the germline J gene. V lost 4 bases and J lost 4, with 3 bases in between. Germline CDR1 SGHTA, CDR2 FQGNSA. This CDR3 comprises 11 residues.

Comments on this clone: From the germline J gene comes the end of the CDR3, since the read stops 3 residues before it. The same CDR3 arises from other DNA sequences in this sample as well. The rearrangement joins TRBV5-5 to TRBJ1-3; 8 nucleotides match TRBD1. Trimming at V came to 4 bases and at J to 4 bases, leaving 7 bases not matched to a gene. The germline V gene has CDR1 SGHKS and CDR2 YYEKEE (reference sequence). The CDR3 length is 15 residues. CDR3 bases read: TGTGCCAGCAGCCTTGACAGGGGAGCAGGAAACACC. This codes for CASSLDRGAGNT. The whole CDR3 sequence is CASSLDRGAGNTIYF.

A remark on this clone: The CDR3 is cut off 3 residues early in the read; its end comes from the germline J gene. The V and J genes are TRBV29-1 and TRBJ1-2; tentative D call: TRBD1 (5 bases). V was pared by 6 bases and J by 1 base, with 6 bases between. The CDR3 consists of 11 residues. Germline V gene lookup returns CDR1 SQVTM and CDR2 ANQGSEA. CDR3 loop: CSVQVNYGYTF. CDR3 DNA, as far as it was read: TGCAGCGTACAGGTTAACTATGGC.

As to this clone: The read terminates 3 residues ahead of where the CDR3 ends, so the germline J gene completes it. The rearrangement links TRBV6-2 or TRBV6-3 to TRBJ2-7, with 7 positions matching TRBD2. Germline assignment: CDR1 MNHEY and CDR2 SVGEGT. This CDR3 has 14 residues. V was pared by 7 bases and J by 6 bases, with 12 bases of the junction left unmatched. CDR3 region: CASTSRAGMFEQYF. The part of the CDR3 DNA that was read is TGTGCCAGCACCTCCAGAGCGGGAATGTTCGAG.

On this clone: The read ends 3 residues before the CDR3 terminus; that terminus is restored from the germline J gene. The chain links TRBV19 to TRBJ2-7; 9 bases fit TRBD1. V lost 4 bases and J lost 3; bases outside the gene matches: 13. The CDR3 consists of 17 residues. Germline CDR1 and CDR2: LNHDA and SQIVND (reference sequence). The DNA read from the CDR3 is TGTGCCAGTAGTACCTCCCATTTCACAGGGGGCTACTACGAG. Amino acids: CASSTSHFTGGYYE. Given in full, the CDR3 is CASSTSHFTGGYYEQYF.

Of note for this clone: The CDR3 end falls 3 residues outside the read, so it is completed with the germline J gene. V is TRBV18 and J is TRBJ2-7; 8 nucleotides agree with TRBD2. The J segment lost 5 bases and the V segment lost 0 bases, leaving 3 bases of the junction unmatched. In germline, CDR1 is KGHSH, CDR2 LQKENI. This CDR3 comprises 14 residues. CDR3 sequence: CASSPPAGDHEQYF. The sequenced CDR3 bases are TGTGCCAGCTCACCACCAGCGGGGGACCACGAG.

As regards this clone: One end of the junction fails to match germline, which may point to a read error. The read halts 3 residues ahead of the CDR3 end, with the missing end drawn from the germline J gene. The rearrangement joins TRBV5-1 to TRBJ1-1; 12 positions agree with TRBD1. Germline loops: CDR1 SGHRS, CDR2 YFSETQ. The CDR3 spans 18 residues. CDR3 loop: CAISLEPGTGGEGTEAFF. The DNA read from the CDR3 is TGCGCCATCAGCTTGGAACCCGGGACAGGGGGCGAGGGCACTGAA.

Comments on this clone: The read terminates 3 residues ahead of where the CDR3 ends, so the germline J gene completes it. The chain employs TRBV19 and TRBJ2-3; 12 nucleotides line up with TRBD2. J lost 5 bases, V lost 4 bases, and 10 bases had no gene match. The CDR3 loop spans 17 amino acids. Germline CDR1 is LNHDA and CDR2 is SQIVND (reference sequence). The part of the CDR3 DNA that was read is TGTGCCAGTAGTACCCCCCTGACTAGCGGGGGTGAAGATACG. Its translation is CASSTPLTSGGEDT. In full, the CDR3 reads CASSTPLTSGGEDTQYF.

For this clone: The CDR3 is cut off 3 residues early in the read; its end comes from the germline J gene. The chain couples TRBV19 to TRBJ2-2; 9 bases line up with TRBD1. CDR1 and CDR2 from the germline V gene are LNHDA and SQIVND (reference sequence). After removal of 5 bases from V and 2 bases from J, the junction contained 6 bases not matched to a gene. The CDR3 has 16 amino acids. The sequenced CDR3 bases are TGTGCCAGTAGTCCCACGGACAGGGGTAACACCGGGGAG. This codes for CASSPTDRGNTGE. The full CDR3 protein reads CASSPTDRGNTGELFF. Using reference TRBV19 and TRBJ2-2 for the parts outside the CDR3, the full variable domain is DGGITQSPKYLFRKEGQNVTLSCEQNLNHDAMYWYRQDPGQGLRLIYYSQIVNDFQKGDIAEGYSVSREKKESFPLTVTSAQKNPTAFYLCASSPTDRGNTGELFFGEGSRLTVL.

In regard to this clone: Mismatch with germline at one junction end may stem from a read error. The CDR3 goes on 3 residues after the read ends, and that part is filled in from the germline J gene. The chain uses TRBV10-3 and TRBJ2-5; possible D gene TRBD1, 5 bases. Germline-derived CDR1 and CDR2 are ENHRY and SYGVKD. There are 14 residues in the CDR3. Here the CDR3 reads CAISGAHSKETQYF. CDR3 DNA, as far as it was read: TGTGCCATAAGTGGGGCACATTCAAAAGAGACC.

Notes on this clone: The CDR3 end lies 3 residues beyond the end of the read and is filled in from the germline J gene. The chain has TRBV18 and TRBJ2-4; the D gene is possibly TRBD1 (6 bases). The germline CDR1 and CDR2 sequences are KGHSH and LQKENI. The CDR3 has 13 residues. The part of the CDR3 DNA that was read is TGTGCCAGCTCAGAAGACAGGAATCATGGT. Translation: CASSEDRNHG. The whole CDR3 region reads CASSEDRNHGQYF.

For this clone: Sequencing ends 3 residues short of the CDR3 end; the germline J gene provides the rest. The V call is TRBV30, the J call TRBJ1-6, with 8 bases fitting TRBD1. J was trimmed by 8 bases and V by 3 bases; bases with no gene match: 3. The germline CDR1 and CDR2 sequences are GTSNPN and SVGIG (reference sequence). The length of the CDR3 is 13 residues. CDR3 DNA, as far as it was read: TGTGCCTGGAGGGACAGGGCGGATTCACCC. This encodes CAWRDRADSP. The CDR3 reads in full as CAWRDRADSPLHF.

CDR3 sequence reads: CASTKTSGSYEQYF. The DNA read from the CDR3 is TGTGCCAGCACCAAAACTAGCGGGAGCTACGAG. J is TRBJ2-7 and V is TRBV7-2; 11 positions agree with TRBD2. The CDR3 end lies 3 residues beyond the end of the read and is filled in from the germline J gene. The CDR3 has 14 amino acids. Germline V gene lookup returns CDR1 SGHTA and CDR2 FQGNSA. The ends lost 7 bases at V and 3 bases at J; junction bases unmatched: 5.

In the case of this clone: From the germline J gene comes the end of the CDR3, since the read stops 3 residues before it. V and J are TRBV2 and TRBJ2-3, with a weak D call TRBD2 (5 bases). The V gene lost 6 bases and the J gene lost 5 bases, with 18 bases spanning the gap. The CDR3 spans 15 residues. From germline, CDR1 is SNHLY and CDR2 FYNNEI. The sequenced part of the CDR3 DNA is TGTGCCAGCAGCCCCCGAGCAGGAGGAGGAGATACG. Translated, it gives CASSPRAGGGDT. The whole CDR3 sequence is CASSPRAGGGDTQYF. Full variable domain (missing parts from reference TRBV2 and TRBJ2-3): EPEVTQTPSHQVTQMGQEVILRCVPISNHLYFYWYRQILGQKVEFLVSFYNNEISEKSEIFDDQFSVERPDGSNFTLKIRSTKLEDSAMYFCASSPRAGGGDTQYFGPGTRLTVL.